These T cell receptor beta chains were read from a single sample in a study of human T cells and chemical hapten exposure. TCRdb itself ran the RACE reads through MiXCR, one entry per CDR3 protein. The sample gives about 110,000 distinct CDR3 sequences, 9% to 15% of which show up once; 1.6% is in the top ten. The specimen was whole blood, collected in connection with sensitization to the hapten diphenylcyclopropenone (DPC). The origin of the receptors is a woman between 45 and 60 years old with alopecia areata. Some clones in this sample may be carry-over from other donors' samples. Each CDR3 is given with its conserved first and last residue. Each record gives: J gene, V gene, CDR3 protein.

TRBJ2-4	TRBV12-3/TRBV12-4	CASSLDAIPGKYKNIQYF
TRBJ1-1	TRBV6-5	CASKIWNTEAFF
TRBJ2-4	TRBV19	CASSIGAGWKNIQYF
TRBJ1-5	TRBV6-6	CATRDRGRGNQPQHF
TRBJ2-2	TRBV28	CASSLGYGELFF
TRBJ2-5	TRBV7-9	CASSVGGTQETQYF
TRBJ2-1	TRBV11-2	CASSLSDSEYNEQFF
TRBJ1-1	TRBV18	CASSPPRGAHFF
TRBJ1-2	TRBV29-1	CSVLERGIKRNYGYTF
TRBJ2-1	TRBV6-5	CASSYRPGVYDEQFF
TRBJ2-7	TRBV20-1	CSSRDGGYEQYF
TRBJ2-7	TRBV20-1	CSALRGSGGLYEQYF
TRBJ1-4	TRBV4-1	CASSQEDVTILNEKLFF
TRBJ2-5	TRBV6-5	CASSSHNLETQYF
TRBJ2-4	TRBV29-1	CSVATRQGALAKNIQYF
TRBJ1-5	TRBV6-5	CASGPQPQHF
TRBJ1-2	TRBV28	CASSLPAQGAVYGYTF
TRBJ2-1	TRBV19	CASSIRVGGGAGLSGQFF
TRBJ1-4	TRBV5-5	CASSSVAEGQGANF
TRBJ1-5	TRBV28	CASSFAGGNQPQHF
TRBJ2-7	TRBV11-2	CASSSTTGIRGDEQYF
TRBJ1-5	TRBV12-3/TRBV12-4	CASSLMVNQPQHF
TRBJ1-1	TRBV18	CASSPRAGGQYSNTEAFF
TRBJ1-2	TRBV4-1	CASSQSDRANYGYTF
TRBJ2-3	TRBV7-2	CASSLGLAGGQADTQYF
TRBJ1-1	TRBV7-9	CASSWEGNTEAFF